The subject of this entry is one T cell receptor (beta chain). Its specificity is not known. The data were produced by immunoSEQ multiplex PCR, yet TCRdb's version contains in-frame clones alone and is incomplete. Seen here are over 90,000 clones, about 95% observed once, and the top ten hold roughly 0.9%. The record originates from a study of cytomegalovirus exposure and HLA in healthy donors. Study results and caveats: Listed as cytomegalovirus-associated were 170 or so TCR beta chains. The tendency of first-cohort TCR clusters to co-occur in the 110 or so validation repertoires emerged from a later analysis. Across donors, most TCRs were seen rarely, yet some public ones were widespread. Specificity of a few CMV-associated chains for CMV antigens was verified in vitro.

V was cut by 3 bases and J by 4 bases, with 15 bases left in between. This CDR3 region has 15 residues. Germline V gives CDR1 LNHDA, CDR2 SQIVND (reference sequence). The origin of this receptor is a woman aged 18-29 years in good health and CMV-seronegative. The material sequenced was PBMCs. The chain combines TRBV19 with TRBJ1-2, with D perhaps matching TRBD1 (6 bases). The CDR3 region has the DNA TGTGCCAGTAGTATCGAGGGGGTTAAGGTCTATGGCTACACCTTC. It specifies CASSIEGVKVYGYTF.